The 14 T cell receptor beta chains presented below share a single source sample, sequenced in a study of CD8 T cells in ankylosing spondylitis (TCRdb year 2017). The library was prepared using 5' RACE. Instrument used: Illumina HiSeq 2500. The public reads were run again by TCRdb, first through fastp at Q25 and then through MiXCR, and only productive beta chains were kept. Entries are consolidated by CDR3 protein sequence, retaining the most common genes and DNA. The sample table contains about 280,000 distinct CDR3 sequences; only one count was recorded for about 19% of them. About 8% of the sample comes from the top ten. Sequencing was carried out using blood, either unsorted or a sorted T cell fraction (not recorded which). The receptors were sampled from a male donor with ankylosing spondylitis or in good health (not recorded which).

There are many counts of this clonotype. This rearrangement joins TRBV20-1 to TRBJ2-5, with D maybe TRBD2 (6 bases). Trimming cost V 3 bases and J 5 bases, with 7 bases left between them. The CDR3 consists of 11 residues. The germline V gene has CDR1 DFQATT and CDR2 SNEGSKA (reference sequence). CDR3 nucleotide sequence: TGCAGTGCTAGTGGAGGGGAGACCCAGTACTTC. Its translation is CSASGGETQYF.

This clonotype has more than one count but fewer than ten. V usage is TRBV4-1 and J usage is TRBJ2-1, with a tentative D call TRBD2 (5 bases). With 1 base removed from V and 4 bases from J, the gap between germline ends came to 11 bases. Germline assignment: CDR1 MGHRA and CDR2 YSYEKL. The CDR3 covers 15 residues. This CDR3 is CASSQAGVGYNEQFF. CDR3 DNA sequence: TGCGCCAGCAGCCAAGCCGGGGTGGGGTACAATGAGCAGTTCTTC.

V is TRBV28 and J is TRBJ2-2; 10 bases agree with TRBD2. This CDR3 is 17 amino acids long. The junction had 9 bases not matched to a gene; V was cut back by 5 bases and J by 3 bases. The germline V gene encodes CDR1 MDHEN and CDR2 SYDVKM. CDR3 DNA: TGTGCCAGCAGTCTAAGGCTTGGACTAGCGGACACCGGGGAGCTGTTTTTT. Its protein is CASSLRLGLADTGELFF.

The chain combines TRBV12-3 or TRBV12-4 with TRBJ1-2; D perhaps matches TRBD1 (6 bases). Trimming removed 3 bases at V and 4 bases at J, with 12 bases between. This CDR3 region has 14 residues. CDR3 bases: TGTGCCAGCAGTTTGTCAGGGGAGGGCTATGGCTACACCTTC. This encodes CASSLSGEGYGYTF.

This clonotype occurred many times. The chain uses TRBV20-1 and TRBJ2-5; 7 bases are a match to TRBD2. The CDR3 length is 13 residues. V dropped 5 bases and J dropped 2; count of bases not matched to a gene: 5. Germline lookup yields CDR1 DFQATT and CDR2 SNEGSKA (reference sequence). The CDR3 DNA is TGCAGTGCTCGCCGGGACTATCAAGAGACCCAGTACTTC. It is translated as CSARRDYQETQYF.

At least ten counts were recorded for this clonotype. The chain joins TRBV20-1 to TRBJ2-7; TRBD1 matches 7 bases. Germline V gene sequence: CDR1 DFQATT, CDR2 SNEGSKA (reference sequence). The CDR3 extends over 11 amino acids. Trimming took 4 bases from V and 13 from J; bases not matched to a gene: 10. CDR3 sequence reads: CSAILGQSTYV. DNA of the CDR3: TGCAGTGCTATCCTGGGACAGTCTACCTACGTC.

The chain combines TRBV7-2 with TRBJ1-2; TRBD1 is a possible D gene (6 bases). The V and J ends lost 0 bases and 8 bases respectively, with 16 bases between them. Looked up from germline, CDR1 is SGHTA and CDR2 is FQGNSA. The CDR3 has 15 residues. The DNA for the CDR3 is TGTGCCAGCAGCTTAGCGTATTCGGCAGGGGACGGCTACACCTTC. Translation: CASSLAYSAGDGYTF. Combining the CDR3 with reference TRBV7-2 and TRBJ1-2 gives the whole variable domain GAGVSQSPSNKVTEKGKDVELRCDPISGHTALYWYRQSLGQGLEFLIYFQGNSAPDKSGLPSDRFSAERTGGSVSTLTIQRTQQEDSAVYLCASSLAYSAGDGYTFGSGTRLTVV.

This clonotype has only a few counts. The chain carries TRBV20-1 and TRBJ1-4, with D perhaps matching TRBD1 (6 bases). CDR3 length equals 13 residues. The germline gives CDR1 DFQATT, CDR2 SNEGSKA (reference sequence). V was clipped by 4 bases and J by 7 bases, with 13 bases between them. The CDR3 bases are TGCAGTGCTACGAGGGGAGGGGGTGAAAAACTGTTTTTT. This codes for CSATRGGGEKLFF.

The chain recombines TRBV12-3 or TRBV12-4 with TRBJ2-1, with D possibly TRBD2 on 6 matching bases. The CDR3 covers 15 residues. V was trimmed by 5 bases and J by 0 bases, leaving 11 bases between them. The CDR3 region is CASSPQRASYNEQFF. The CDR3, as DNA: TGTGCCAGCAGTCCTCAGCGGGCCTCCTACAATGAGCAGTTCTTC.

In this sample, this clonotype turned up a few times. V usage is TRBV20-1 and J usage is TRBJ2-3; TRBD1 agrees at 7 bases. Germline V gives CDR1 DFQATT, CDR2 SNEGSKA (reference sequence). Trimming cost V 3 bases and J 4 bases; bases outside gene matches: 4. The CDR3 is 13 amino acids. CDR3 sequence reads: CSASGQAPDTQYF. CDR3 nucleotides: TGCAGTGCTAGTGGACAGGCCCCAGATACGCAGTATTTT.

CDR3 region: CASSFSSGRQETQYF. CDR3 coding DNA: TGTGCCAGCAGTTTTAGCTCTGGGAGACAAGAGACCCAGTACTTC. The V gene is TRBV12-3 or TRBV12-4, the J gene TRBJ2-5; D may be TRBD2 (5 bases). The CDR3 contains 15 residues. V was shortened by 3 bases and J by 2 bases, with 13 bases between the two germline ends.

The chain joins TRBV5-1 to TRBJ1-5, with D uncertain. Trimming cost V 7 bases and J 0 bases, with 8 bases left between them. The CDR3 length is 13 residues. From germline, CDR1 is SGHRS and CDR2 YFSETQ. CDR3 bases: TGCGCCAGCTCCGAGAATAGCAATCAGCCCCAGCATTTT. Its protein is CASSENSNQPQHF.

The rearrangement uses TRBV24-1 and TRBJ2-1, with D perhaps TRBD1 or TRBD2 (5 bases each). This CDR3 has 16 amino acids. The V gene's germline CDR1 is KGHDR and CDR2 SFDVKD. Trimming removed 3 bases at V and 9 bases at J, with 20 bases between. In nucleotides, the CDR3 is TGTGCCACCAGTGATATTGGGACCGGATGGAAGGTTGAGCAGTTCTTC. This codes for CATSDIGTGWKVEQFF.

This clonotype was detected a few times. This chain links TRBV28 with TRBJ1-2, with unresolved D. The V end lost 2 bases, the J end lost 5 bases, and 6 bases lay between the germline ends. The CDR3 contains 12 residues. CDR1 MDHEN and CDR2 SYDVKM come from the germline V gene. The CDR3 loop reads CASSLPLYGYTF. In DNA form, the CDR3 reads TGTGCCAGCAGTTTACCCCTTTATGGCTACACCTTC.